Included here is one T cell receptor beta chain sequence, with context. Its specificity is not known. The CDR3 extends over 20 amino acids. V dropped 6 bases and J dropped 6; count of bases not matched to a gene: 26. CDR1 and CDR2 from the germline V gene are KGHSH and LQKENI. This entry is derived from a study of resident and recirculating memory T cells in vitiligo. Looking at the study overall: The samples were homogenized without cell sorting before genomic DNA extraction.

Assay used: immunoSEQ multiplex PCR; TCRdb lists only in-frame clones, some missing. The data show 70,000 to 75,000 clones, approximately 91% seen once. Study-wide results and caveats: Non-conserved TCRs across sites and patients suggested distinct clones per lesion.

The V and J genes are TRBV18 and TRBJ2-1; 7 nucleotides agree with TRBD1. The clonotype comes from a male donor with vitiligo. Sequenced: blood. The CDR3 protein is CASSPGPPQKGQPRGNEQFF. The CDR3 nucleotides read TGTGCCAGCTCCCCAGGCCCCCCTCAAAAGGGACAGCCTCGGGGCAATGAGCAGTTCTTC.